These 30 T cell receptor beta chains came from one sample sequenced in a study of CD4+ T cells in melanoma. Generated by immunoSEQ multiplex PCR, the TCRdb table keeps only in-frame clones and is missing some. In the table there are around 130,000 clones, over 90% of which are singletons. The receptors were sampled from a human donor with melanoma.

The CDR3 DNA follows: TGTGCCAGCAAAGGGTGGGCGGGCCACACTGAAGCTTTCTTT. Encoded protein: CASKGWAGHTEAFF. The chain couples TRBV27 to TRBJ1-1; D is unclear. CDR1 and CDR2 from the germline V gene are MNHEY and SMNVEV (reference sequence). The ends were cut back, 7 bases at V and 3 bases at J, with 15 bases in the middle. The CDR3 runs to 14 residues.

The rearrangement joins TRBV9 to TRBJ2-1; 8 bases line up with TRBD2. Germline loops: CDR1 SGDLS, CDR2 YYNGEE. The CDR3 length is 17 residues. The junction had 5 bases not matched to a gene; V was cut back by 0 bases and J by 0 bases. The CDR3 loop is CASSVVSGGISYNEQFF. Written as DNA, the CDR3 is TGTGCCAGCAGCGTAGTGTCGGGGGGGATCTCCTACAATGAGCAGTTCTTC.

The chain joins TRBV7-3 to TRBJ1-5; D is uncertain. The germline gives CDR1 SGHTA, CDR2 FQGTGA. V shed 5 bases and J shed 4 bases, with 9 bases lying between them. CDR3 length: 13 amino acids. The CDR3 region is CASSVGPNQPQHF. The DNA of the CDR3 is TGTGCCAGCAGCGTAGGCCCGAATCAGCCCCAGCATTTT.

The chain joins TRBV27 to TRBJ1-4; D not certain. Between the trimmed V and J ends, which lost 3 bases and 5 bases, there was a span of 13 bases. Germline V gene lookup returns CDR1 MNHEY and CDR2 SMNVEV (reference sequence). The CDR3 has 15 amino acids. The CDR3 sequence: CASSFSSGRNEKLFF. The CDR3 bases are TGTGCCAGCAGTTTTTCGTCGGGGAGGAATGAAAAACTGTTTTTT.

The DNA for the CDR3 is TGTGCCTGGAAACAGGGGGCGCCTGGGTCACCCCTCCACTTT. Encoded protein: CAWKQGAPGSPLHF. V gene TRBV30 combines with J gene TRBJ1-6; 9 positions match TRBD1. Germline V lookup: CDR1 GTSNPN, CDR2 SVGIG (reference sequence). CDR3 length: 14 amino acids. V trimming: 4 bases; J trimming: 10 bases; junction bases outside the gene matches: 8.

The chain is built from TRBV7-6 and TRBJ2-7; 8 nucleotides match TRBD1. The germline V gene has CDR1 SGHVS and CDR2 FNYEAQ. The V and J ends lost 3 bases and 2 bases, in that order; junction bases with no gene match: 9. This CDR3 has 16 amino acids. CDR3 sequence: CASSLPGGSGTYEQYF. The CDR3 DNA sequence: TGTGCCAGCAGCTTGCCAGGGGGCTCGGGGACCTACGAGCAGTACTTC.

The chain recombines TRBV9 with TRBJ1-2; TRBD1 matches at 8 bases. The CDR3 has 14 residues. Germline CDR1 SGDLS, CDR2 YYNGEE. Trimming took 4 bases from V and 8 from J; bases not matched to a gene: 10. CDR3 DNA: TGTGCCAGCAGCCTACTATCAGGGGGCGAGGGCTACACCTTC. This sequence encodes CASSLLSGGEGYTF.

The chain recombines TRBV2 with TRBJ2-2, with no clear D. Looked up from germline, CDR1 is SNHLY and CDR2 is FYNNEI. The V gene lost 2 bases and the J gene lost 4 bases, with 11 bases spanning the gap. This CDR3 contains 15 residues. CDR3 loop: CASSEKWVSTGELFF. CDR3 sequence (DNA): TGTGCCAGCAGTGAAAAGTGGGTCAGCACCGGGGAGCTGTTTTTT.

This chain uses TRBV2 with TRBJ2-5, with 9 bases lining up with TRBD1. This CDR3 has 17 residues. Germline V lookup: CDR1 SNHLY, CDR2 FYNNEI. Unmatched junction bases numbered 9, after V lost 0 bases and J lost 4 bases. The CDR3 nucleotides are TGTGCCAGCAGTGAAGCCCGCCGGGACAGGGTCAGAGAGACCCAGTACTTC. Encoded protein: CASSEARRDRVRETQYF.

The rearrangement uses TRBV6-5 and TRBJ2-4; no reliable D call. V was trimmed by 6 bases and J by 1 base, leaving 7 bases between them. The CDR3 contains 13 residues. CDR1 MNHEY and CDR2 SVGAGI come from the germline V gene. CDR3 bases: TGTGCCAGCAGCCCCCCGGCCAAAAACATTCAGTACTTC. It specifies CASSPPAKNIQYF.

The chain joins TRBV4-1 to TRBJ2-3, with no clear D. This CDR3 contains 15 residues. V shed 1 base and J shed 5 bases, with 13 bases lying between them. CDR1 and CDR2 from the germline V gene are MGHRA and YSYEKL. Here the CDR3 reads CASSQVAPARDTQYF. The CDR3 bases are TGCGCCAGCAGCCAAGTAGCTCCCGCACGAGATACGCAGTATTTT.

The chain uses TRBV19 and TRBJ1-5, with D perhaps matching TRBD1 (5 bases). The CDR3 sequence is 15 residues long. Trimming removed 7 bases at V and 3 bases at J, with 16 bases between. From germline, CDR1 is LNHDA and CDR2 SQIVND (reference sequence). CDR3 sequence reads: CASIRMGGTNQPQHF. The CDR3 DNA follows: TGTGCCAGTATCAGAATGGGGGGAACCAATCAGCCCCAGCATTTT.

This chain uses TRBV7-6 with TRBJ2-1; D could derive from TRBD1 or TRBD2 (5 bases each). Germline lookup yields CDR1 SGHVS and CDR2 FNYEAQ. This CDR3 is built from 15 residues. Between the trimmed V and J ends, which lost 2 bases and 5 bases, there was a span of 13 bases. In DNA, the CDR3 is TGTGCCAGCAGCTTAATGGGGGAAAGGCACAATGAGCAGTTCTTC. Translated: CASSLMGERHNEQFF.

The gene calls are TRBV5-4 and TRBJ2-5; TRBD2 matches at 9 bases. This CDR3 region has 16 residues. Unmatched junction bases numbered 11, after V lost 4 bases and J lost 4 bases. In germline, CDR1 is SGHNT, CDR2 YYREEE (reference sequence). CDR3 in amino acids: CASSPPPRGGLETQYF. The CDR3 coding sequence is TGTGCCAGCAGCCCACCCCCGCGGGGGGGCTTAGAGACCCAGTACTTC.

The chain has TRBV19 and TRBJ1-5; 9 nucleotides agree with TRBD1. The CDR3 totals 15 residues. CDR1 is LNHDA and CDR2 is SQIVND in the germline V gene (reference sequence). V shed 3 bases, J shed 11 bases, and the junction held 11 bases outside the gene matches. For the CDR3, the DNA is TGTGCCAGTAGTATGATTGGTGACGACAGGGGGTCCCAGCATTTT. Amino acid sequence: CASSMIGDDRGSQHF.

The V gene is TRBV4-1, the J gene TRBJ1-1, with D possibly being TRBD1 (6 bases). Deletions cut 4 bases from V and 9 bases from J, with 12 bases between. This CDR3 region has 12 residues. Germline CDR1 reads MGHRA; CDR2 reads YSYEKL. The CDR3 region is CASSPLGGQAFF. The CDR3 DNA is TGCGCCAGCAGCCCGCTGGGGGGCCAAGCTTTCTTT.

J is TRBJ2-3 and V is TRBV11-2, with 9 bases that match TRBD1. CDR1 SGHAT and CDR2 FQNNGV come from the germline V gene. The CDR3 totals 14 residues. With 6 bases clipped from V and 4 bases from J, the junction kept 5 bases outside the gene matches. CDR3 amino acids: CASSLGTGSDTQYF. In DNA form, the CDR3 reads TGTGCCAGCAGTCTCGGGACAGGGTCAGATACGCAGTATTTT.

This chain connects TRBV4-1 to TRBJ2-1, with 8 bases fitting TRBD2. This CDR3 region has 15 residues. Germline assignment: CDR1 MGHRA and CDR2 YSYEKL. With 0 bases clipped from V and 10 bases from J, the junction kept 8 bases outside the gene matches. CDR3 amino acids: CASSQERLASSEQFF. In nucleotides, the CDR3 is TGCGCCAGCAGCCAAGAGCGACTAGCGAGTTCCGAGCAGTTCTTC.

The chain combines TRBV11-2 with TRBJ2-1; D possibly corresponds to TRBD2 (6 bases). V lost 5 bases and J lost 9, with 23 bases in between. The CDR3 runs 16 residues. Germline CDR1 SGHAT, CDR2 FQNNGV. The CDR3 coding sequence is TGTGCCAGCAGCCCGGTCTTAGGGAGCGGGTATCGTGAGCAGTTCTTC. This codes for CASSPVLGSGYREQFF.

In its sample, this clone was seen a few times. The CDR3 loop reads CASTETSGDETQYF. The CDR3 bases are TGTGCCAGCACCGAGACTAGCGGGGACGAGACCCAGTACTTC. The chain recombines TRBV5-4 with TRBJ2-5; TRBD2 agrees at 11 bases. The ends lost 6 bases at V and 5 bases at J; junction bases unmatched: 6. The CDR3 covers 14 residues. The germline V gene encodes CDR1 SGHNT and CDR2 YYREEE (reference sequence).

CDR3: CASSTTGGGGFEAFF. DNA for the CDR3: TGTGCCAGCTCAACAACAGGGGGCGGAGGCTTTGAAGCTTTCTTT. The chain employs TRBV18 and TRBJ1-1; 9 positions match TRBD1. With 5 bases clipped from V and 7 bases from J, the junction kept 11 bases outside the gene matches. Germline CDR1 and CDR2: KGHSH and LQKENI. The CDR3 covers 15 residues.

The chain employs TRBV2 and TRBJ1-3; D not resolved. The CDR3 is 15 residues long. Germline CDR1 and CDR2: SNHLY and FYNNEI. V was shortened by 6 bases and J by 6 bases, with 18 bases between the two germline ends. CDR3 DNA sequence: TGTGCCAGCAGAAATAACGGGCGGCCAAAAAACACCATATATTTT. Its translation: CASRNNGRPKNTIYF.

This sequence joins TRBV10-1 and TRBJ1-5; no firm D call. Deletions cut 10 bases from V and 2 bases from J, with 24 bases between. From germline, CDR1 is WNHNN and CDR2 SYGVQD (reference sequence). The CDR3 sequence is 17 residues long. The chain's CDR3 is CAINPAGRDGGNQPQHF. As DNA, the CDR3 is TGCGCCATCAATCCAGCGGGGAGGGATGGTGGCAATCAGCCCCAGCATTTT.

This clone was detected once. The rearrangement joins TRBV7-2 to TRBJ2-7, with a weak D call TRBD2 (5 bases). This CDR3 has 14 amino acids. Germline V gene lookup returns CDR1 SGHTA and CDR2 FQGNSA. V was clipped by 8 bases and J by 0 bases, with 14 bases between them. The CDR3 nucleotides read TGTGCCAGCGGTAGAGCGGTGCTCTCCTACGAGCAGTACTTC. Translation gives CASGRAVLSYEQYF. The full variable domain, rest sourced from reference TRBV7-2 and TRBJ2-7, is GAGVSQSPSNKVTEKGKDVELRCDPISGHTALYWYRQSLGQGLEFLIYFQGNSAPDKSGLPSDRFSAERTGGSVSTLTIQRTQQEDSAVYLCASGRAVLSYEQYFGPGTRLTVT.

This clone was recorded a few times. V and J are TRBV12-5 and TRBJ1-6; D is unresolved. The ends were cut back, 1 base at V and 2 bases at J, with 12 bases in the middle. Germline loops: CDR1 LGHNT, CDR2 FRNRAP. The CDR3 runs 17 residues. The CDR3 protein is CASGLEAGRPYNSPLHF. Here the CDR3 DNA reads TGTGCTAGTGGTTTGGAGGCGGGAAGACCCTATAATTCACCCCTCCACTTT.

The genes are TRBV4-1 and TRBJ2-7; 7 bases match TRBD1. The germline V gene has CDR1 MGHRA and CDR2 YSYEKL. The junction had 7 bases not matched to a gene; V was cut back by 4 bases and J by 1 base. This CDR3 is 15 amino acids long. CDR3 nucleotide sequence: TGCGCCAGCAGCCTCACCGGGACAGATTCCTACGAGCAGTACTTC. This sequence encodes CASSLTGTDSYEQYF.

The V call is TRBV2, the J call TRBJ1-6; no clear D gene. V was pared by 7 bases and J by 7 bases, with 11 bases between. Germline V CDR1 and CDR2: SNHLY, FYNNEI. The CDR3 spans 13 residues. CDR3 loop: CASTLRRNSPLHF. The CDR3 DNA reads TGTGCCAGCACCCTTCGCCGGAATTCACCCCTCCACTTT. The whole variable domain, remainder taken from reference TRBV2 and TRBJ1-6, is EPEVTQTPSHQVTQMGQEVILRCVPISNHLYFYWYRQILGQKVEFLVSFYNNEISEKSEIFDDQFSVERPDGSNFTLKIRSTKLEDSAMYFCASTLRRNSPLHFGNGTRLTVT.

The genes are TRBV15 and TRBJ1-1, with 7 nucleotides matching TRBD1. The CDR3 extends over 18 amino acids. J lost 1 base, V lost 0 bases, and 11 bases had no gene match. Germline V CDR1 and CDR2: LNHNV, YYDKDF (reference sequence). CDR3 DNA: TGTGCCACCAGCAGAGATTTCCGCCGTCAGGGGGGGAACACTGAAGCTTTCTTT. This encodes CATSRDFRRQGGNTEAFF.

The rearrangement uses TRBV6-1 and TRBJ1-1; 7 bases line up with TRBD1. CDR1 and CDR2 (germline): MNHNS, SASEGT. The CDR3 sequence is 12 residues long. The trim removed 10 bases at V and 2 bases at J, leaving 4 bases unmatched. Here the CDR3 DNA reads TGTGCCATCGACAGGGCTAACACTGAAGCTTTCTTT. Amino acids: CAIDRANTEAFF.

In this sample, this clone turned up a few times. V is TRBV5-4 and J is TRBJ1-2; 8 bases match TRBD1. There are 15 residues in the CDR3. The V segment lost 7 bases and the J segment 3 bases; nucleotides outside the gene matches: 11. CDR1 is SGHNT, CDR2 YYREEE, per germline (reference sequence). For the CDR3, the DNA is TGTGCCAGCCAAAGTAGGGACAGGACTTACTATGGCTACACCTTC. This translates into CASQSRDRTYYGYTF.